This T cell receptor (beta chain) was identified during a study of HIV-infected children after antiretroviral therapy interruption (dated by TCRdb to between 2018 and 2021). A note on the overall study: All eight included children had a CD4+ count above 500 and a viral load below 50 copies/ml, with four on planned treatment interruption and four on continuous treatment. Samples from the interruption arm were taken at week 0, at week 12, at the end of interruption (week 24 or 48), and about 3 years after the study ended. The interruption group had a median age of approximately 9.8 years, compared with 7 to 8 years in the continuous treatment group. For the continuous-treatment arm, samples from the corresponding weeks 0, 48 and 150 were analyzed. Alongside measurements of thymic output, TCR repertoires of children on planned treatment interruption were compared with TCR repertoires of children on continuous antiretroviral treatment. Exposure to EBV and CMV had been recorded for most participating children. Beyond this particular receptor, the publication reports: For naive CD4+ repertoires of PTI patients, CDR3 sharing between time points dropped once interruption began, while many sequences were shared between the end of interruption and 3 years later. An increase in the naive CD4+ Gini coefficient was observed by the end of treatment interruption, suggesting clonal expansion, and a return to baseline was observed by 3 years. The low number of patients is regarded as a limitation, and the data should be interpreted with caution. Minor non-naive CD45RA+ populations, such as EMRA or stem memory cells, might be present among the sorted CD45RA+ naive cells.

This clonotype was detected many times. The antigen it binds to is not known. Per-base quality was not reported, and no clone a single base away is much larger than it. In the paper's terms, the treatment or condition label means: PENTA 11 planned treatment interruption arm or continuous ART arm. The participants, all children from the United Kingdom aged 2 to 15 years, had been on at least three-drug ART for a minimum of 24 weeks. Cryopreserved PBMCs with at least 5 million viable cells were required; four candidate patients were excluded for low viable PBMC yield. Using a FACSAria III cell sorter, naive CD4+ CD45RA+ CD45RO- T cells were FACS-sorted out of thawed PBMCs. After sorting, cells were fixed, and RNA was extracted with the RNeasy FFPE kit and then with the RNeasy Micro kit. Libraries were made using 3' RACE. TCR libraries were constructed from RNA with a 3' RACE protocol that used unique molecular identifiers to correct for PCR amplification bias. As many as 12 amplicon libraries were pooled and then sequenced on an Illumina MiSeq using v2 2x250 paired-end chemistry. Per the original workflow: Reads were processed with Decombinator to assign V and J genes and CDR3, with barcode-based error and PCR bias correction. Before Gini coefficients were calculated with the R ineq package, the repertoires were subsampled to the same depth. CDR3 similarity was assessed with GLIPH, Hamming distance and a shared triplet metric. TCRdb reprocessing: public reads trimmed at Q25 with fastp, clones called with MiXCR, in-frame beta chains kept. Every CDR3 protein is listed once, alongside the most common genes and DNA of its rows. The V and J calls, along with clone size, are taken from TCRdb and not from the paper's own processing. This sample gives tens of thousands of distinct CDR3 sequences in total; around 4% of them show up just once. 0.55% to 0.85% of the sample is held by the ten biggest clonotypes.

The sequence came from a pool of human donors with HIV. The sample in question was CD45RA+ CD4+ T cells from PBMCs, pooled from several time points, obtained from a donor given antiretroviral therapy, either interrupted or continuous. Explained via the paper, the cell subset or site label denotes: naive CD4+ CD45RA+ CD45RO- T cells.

The CDR3 loop reads CAWSPRTYEQYF. The nucleotide sequence is TGTGCCTGGAGCCCCCGAACCTACGAGCAGTACTTC. The chain is assembled from TRBV30 and TRBJ2-7; no D gene is confidently identified. V loses 3 bases of germline sequence and J loses 2 bases, and the interval between the two ends is 8 bases. The CDR3, from cysteine to phenylalanine, totals 12 residues. The read is trimmed to its CDR3 DNA, 36 bases read in frame from base 1. CDR1 and CDR2 (GTSNPN, SVGIG) derive from the germline V gene (reference sequence).